This TCR beta chain was sequenced for a study of blood T cell repertoires in COVID-19. Study-wide context: In each case, the material was cDNA or gDNA derived from T cells, B-cell-depleted T cells, or PBMCs.

This clone was found once. Living in about two dozen US areas, the participants were between roughly 18 and 89 years of age. Cohorts were assigned according to the clinical history that participants reported. As processed by the authors: Amplified reference gene primers provided the basis for estimating nucleated cell counts. Profiled with immunoSEQ multiplex PCR; TCRdb holds only in-frame clones, not every one. D and trimming come from the DNA, and the V and J calls and clone size come from that table. This sample carries around 250,000 clones, 85% of them seen once, and the ten largest clones take about 9.1%. Source material: PBMCs or T cells enriched from blood (not recorded which). This receptor was taken from a woman aged 50 to 60 with acute COVID-19.

As DNA, the CDR3 is TGTGCCAGCAGTCCTACAGGAATCTATGGCTACACCTTC. Translated: CASSPTGIYGYTF. The chain uses TRBV12-3 or TRBV12-4 and TRBJ1-2; weak D call: TRBD1 (5 bases). The CDR3 length is 13 residues. The V gene lost 5 bases and the J gene lost 4 bases, with 11 bases spanning the gap.